The 26 T cell receptor beta chains below were found in one sample sequenced in a study of blood T cell repertoires in COVID-19. Produced via immunoSEQ multiplex PCR; TCRdb's table is partial and in-frame only. The sample includes fewer than 250,000 clones, approximately 84% of them seen just once. Source material: PBMCs or T cells enriched from blood (not recorded which). The source of these receptors is a woman younger than 45 who had recovered from COVID-19.

CDR3 protein: CATTGTGADTQYF. The CDR3 coding sequence is TGTGCCACCACCGGGACAGGGGCAGATACGCAGTATTTT. This rearrangement joins TRBV5-4 to TRBJ2-3, with 10 bases that match TRBD1. Germline V lookup: CDR1 SGHNT, CDR2 YYREEE (reference sequence). This CDR3 has 13 residues. The J segment lost 4 bases and the V segment lost 9 bases, leaving 5 bases of the junction unmatched.

This sequence joins TRBV7-2 and TRBJ1-5, with 7 bases aligning to TRBD1. Germline trimming cut 3 bases from V and 7 bases from J; bases unmatched to any gene: 9. From germline, CDR1 is SGHTA and CDR2 FQGNSA. The CDR3 extends over 15 amino acids. This chain's CDR3 is CASSLETGYGQPQHF. CDR3 bases: TGTGCCAGCAGCTTGGAGACAGGGTATGGCCAGCCCCAGCATTTT.

With regard to this clone: This CDR3 is also generated by other DNA sequences in the sample. The chain carries TRBV9 and TRBJ2-5; D is possibly TRBD2 (6 bases). Looked up from germline, CDR1 is SGDLS and CDR2 is YYNGEE. Trimming cost V 0 bases and J 1 base, with 7 bases left between them. The CDR3 runs 14 residues. The CDR3 DNA is TGTGCCAGCAGCGTAGGGGGGGTCCAAGAGACCCAGTACTTC. This sequence encodes CASSVGGVQETQYF.

The CDR3 spells CASRADRVNYGYTF. DNA of the CDR3: TGTGCCAGCAGGGCCGACAGGGTGAACTATGGCTACACCTTC. The V call is TRBV6-4, the J call TRBJ1-2; 7 bases line up with TRBD1. The CDR3 length is 14 residues. With 6 bases clipped from V and 2 bases from J, the junction kept 6 bases outside the gene matches. Germline V lookup: CDR1 MRHNA, CDR2 SNTAGT.

The CDR3 DNA follows: TGTGCCAGCAGCGGACTAGCGGGAGGGAAAAAAGAGACCCAGTACTTC. Protein product: CASSGLAGGKKETQYF. The V call is TRBV6-2 or TRBV6-3, the J call TRBJ2-5; 15 bases are shared with TRBD2. The germline CDR1 and CDR2 sequences are MNHEY and SVGEGT. V trimming: 6 bases; J trimming: 3 bases; junction bases outside the gene matches: 5. The CDR3 contains 16 residues.

J is TRBJ2-7 and V is TRBV21-1; TRBD2 reflects the table's D call only, with no check against the DNA. TRBV21-1 is recorded as a pseudogene. This CDR3 comprises 14 residues. The CDR3 DNA is TGTGCCAGCAGCAGGACTCCCCCAGCCTACGAGCAGTACGTC. This translates into CASSRTPPAYEQYV.

The rearrangement uses TRBV6-5 and TRBJ1-6; 9 bases fit TRBD1. The CDR3 runs 13 residues. Germline CDR1 is MNHEY and CDR2 is SVGAGI. J gave up 9 bases and V 6 bases, and 3 bases lay outside the gene matches. The CDR3 region has the DNA TGTGCCAGCAGGCCGGACAGGGGTTCACCCCTCCACTTT. Amino acid sequence: CASRPDRGSPLHF.

The chain couples TRBV11-2 to TRBJ1-2, with D uncertain. The CDR3 has 11 amino acids. CDR1 and CDR2 from the germline V gene are SGHAT and FQNNGV. The V gene lost 2 bases and the J gene lost 8 bases, with 6 bases spanning the gap. The CDR3 DNA reads as TGTGCCAGCAGCTTATACAGAGGCTACACCTTC. It yields the protein CASSLYRGYTF.

The gene calls are TRBV19 and TRBJ1-1, with 9 bases that match TRBD1. This CDR3 is 14 amino acids long. The V gene end was trimmed by 6 bases and the J gene end by 6 bases; junction bases not matched to a gene: 8. Germline V gene lookup returns CDR1 LNHDA and CDR2 SQIVND (reference sequence). CDR3: CASSPTGGFAEAFF. CDR3 coding DNA: TGTGCCAGTAGCCCGACAGGGGGATTCGCTGAAGCTTTCTTT.

This chain joins TRBV29-1 and TRBJ2-3; the D is unclear. CDR1 and CDR2 from the germline V gene are SQVTM and ANQGSEA. The V end was cut by 0 bases, the J end by 4 bases, with 8 bases between. This CDR3 spans 13 amino acids. DNA of the CDR3: TGCAGCGTTGAAGAGGGCAGACCAGATACGCAGTATTTT. As protein: CSVEEGRPDTQYF.

The J gene is TRBJ1-3, the V gene TRBV15; 7 nucleotides match TRBD1. The junction had 1 base not matched to a gene; V was cut back by 0 bases and J by 2 bases. From germline, CDR1 is LNHNV and CDR2 YYDKDF (reference sequence). The CDR3 extends over 15 amino acids. The CDR3 reads CATSRDQGAGNTIYF. The CDR3 coding sequence is TGTGCCACCAGCAGAGATCAGGGGGCTGGAAACACCATATATTTT.

CDR3 bases: TGTGCCAGCAGCCGACTCCGGGATCCTAATGAAAAACTGTTTTTT. Translated: CASSRLRDPNEKLFF. V usage is TRBV7-9 and J usage is TRBJ1-4; D not certain. Germline CDR1 and CDR2: SEHNR and FQNEAQ (reference sequence). CDR3 length: 15 amino acids. Trimming took 5 bases from V and 3 from J, leaving 13 bases between them.

This chain connects TRBV24-1 to TRBJ2-5; 14 bases map to TRBD2. The CDR3 loop spans 18 amino acids. The ends lost 4 bases at V and 7 bases at J; junction bases unmatched: 13. Germline CDR1 is KGHDR and CDR2 is SFDVKD. The CDR3, as DNA: TGTGCCACCAGTGACCCTGGGGGACTAGCGGGGGCGTCTGGGACCCAGTACTTC. The encoded protein is CATSDPGGLAGASGTQYF.

This sequence joins TRBV5-8 and TRBJ2-5, with a tentative D call TRBD2 (5 bases). Germline lookup yields CDR1 SGHTS and CDR2 YDEGEE. There are 14 residues in the CDR3. V was clipped by 1 base and J by 2 bases, with 9 bases between them. CDR3 DNA: TGTGCCAGCAGCTTGAATCGACTACAAGAGACCCAGTACTTC. The encoded protein is CASSLNRLQETQYF.

V is TRBV27 and J is TRBJ2-3; weak D call: TRBD2 (5 bases). This CDR3 region has 15 residues. V gave up 3 bases and J gave up 4 bases, with 14 bases separating them. CDR1 MNHEY and CDR2 SMNVEV come from the germline V gene (reference sequence). Here the CDR3 DNA reads TGTGCCAGCAGTTTCTCGTGGCTAGCCCCAGATACGCAGTATTTT. Its translation is CASSFSWLAPDTQYF.

The V gene is TRBV5-4, the J gene TRBJ2-3, with TRBD2 matching over 13 bases. Germline V CDR1 and CDR2: SGHNT, YYREEE (reference sequence). CDR3 size: 15 residues. Trimming at V came to 4 bases and at J to 6 bases, leaving 5 bases not matched to a gene. Here the CDR3 reads CASSRTSGGRDTQYF. CDR3 coding DNA: TGTGCCAGCAGCCGGACTAGCGGGGGACGGGATACGCAGTATTTT.

This clone has just a few counts. The rearrangement joins TRBV11-2 to TRBJ1-6; D call uncertain. Trimming removed 0 bases at V and 7 bases at J, with 13 bases between. The length of the CDR3 is 16 residues. Germline V gene sequence: CDR1 SGHAT, CDR2 FQNNGV. This CDR3 is CASSLDPAGRNSPLHF. The DNA of the CDR3 is TGTGCCAGCAGCTTAGACCCAGCAGGCAGAAATTCACCCCTCCACTTT. Looking up the rest from reference TRBV11-2 and TRBJ1-6 gives the full variable domain: EAGVAQSPRYKIIEKRQSVAFWCNPISGHATLYWYQQILGQGPKLLIQFQNNGVVDDSQLPKDRFSAERLKGVDSTLKIQPAKLEDSAVYLCASSLDPAGRNSPLHFGNGTRLTVT.

The J gene is TRBJ2-5, the V gene TRBV24-1; the match to TRBD1 covers 8 bases. After removal of 5 bases from V and 5 bases from J, the junction contained 0 bases not matched to a gene. The CDR3 is made up of 12 amino acids. Germline assignment: CDR1 KGHDR and CDR2 SFDVKD. The CDR3 sequence is CATSGQGETQYF. In DNA, the CDR3 is TGTGCCACCAGTGGACAGGGGGAGACCCAGTACTTC.

The chain couples TRBV6-4 to TRBJ2-2, with 7 bases aligning to TRBD1. Germline-derived CDR1 and CDR2 are MRHNA and SNTAGT. The CDR3 has 17 residues. The V and J ends lost 0 bases and 4 bases, in that order; junction bases with no gene match: 8. CDR3 nucleotides: TGTGCCAGCAGTGACTCAAAGGGGGCGCGGTTCACCGGGGAGCTGTTTTTT. Its translation is CASSDSKGARFTGELFF.

This chain connects TRBV2 to TRBJ2-6; 10 nucleotides match TRBD1. Trimming took 6 bases from V and 4 from J; bases not matched to a gene: 6. In germline, CDR1 is SNHLY, CDR2 FYNNEI. The CDR3 extends over 16 amino acids. CDR3 DNA sequence: TGTGCCAGCAGCTCCGGGACAGGGGACGGGGCCAACGTCCTGACTTTC. Translating it yields CASSSGTGDGANVLTF.

Details on this clone: Other nucleotide sequences from this sample produce the same CDR3. The chain has TRBV7-9 and TRBJ1-2, with 9 positions matching TRBD1. V shed 3 bases, J shed 2 bases, and the junction held 1 base outside the gene matches. Per the germline V gene, CDR1 is SEHNR and CDR2 is FQNEAQ (reference sequence). The CDR3 is 14 residues long. As DNA, the CDR3 is TGTGCCAGCAGCTTCGGGACAGGGAACTATGGCTACACCTTC. Protein product: CASSFGTGNYGYTF.

This chain joins TRBV24-1 and TRBJ2-2; perhaps TRBD1 as D (6 bases). This CDR3 has 16 amino acids. CDR1 KGHDR and CDR2 SFDVKD come from the germline V gene. Deletions cut 2 bases from V and 2 bases from J, with 11 bases between. CDR3 nucleotides: TGTGCCACCAGTGATTGGGGGACACCCAACACCGGGGAGCTGTTTTTT. Protein: CATSDWGTPNTGELFF.

The CDR3, as DNA: TGTGCCAGCAGCCAGGGACTCAACTCCTACAATGAGCAGTTCTTC. Amino acid sequence: CASSQGLNSYNEQFF. The V and J genes are TRBV3-1 (or the pseudogene TRBV3-2) and TRBJ2-1, with a tentative D call TRBD2 (6 bases). The V gene's germline CDR1 is LGHDT and CDR2 YNNKEL (reference sequence). V dropped 3 bases and J dropped 0 bases, with 9 bases sitting between them. The CDR3 contains 15 residues.

The chain has TRBV5-1 and TRBJ2-1; 13 bases are shared with TRBD2. Looked up from germline, CDR1 is SGHRS and CDR2 is YFSETQ. The CDR3 sequence is 16 residues long. Unmatched junction bases numbered 5, after V lost 4 bases and J lost 4 bases. The CDR3, as DNA: TGCGCCAGCAGCCCCGGGACTAGCGGGGCATACAATGAGCAGTTCTTC. Encoded protein: CASSPGTSGAYNEQFF.

The CDR3 DNA is TGTGCCAGCAGTTTATGGTGGGACACCGATCAGCCCCAGCATTTT. As protein: CASSLWWDTDQPQHF. V is TRBV27 and J is TRBJ1-5; possibly TRBD1 for D (6 bases). This CDR3 contains 15 residues. Germline V gene sequence: CDR1 MNHEY, CDR2 SMNVEV (reference sequence). Trimming pared 1 base from V and 5 bases from J, leaving 12 bases between.

The gene calls are TRBV29-1 and TRBJ2-7; 10 positions match TRBD1. Germline CDR1 and CDR2: SQVTM and ANQGSEA. J was trimmed by 3 bases and V by 4 bases; bases with no gene match: 0. This CDR3 region has 12 residues. CDR3 coding DNA: TGCAGCGTTGGGACAGGGGGCTACGAGCAGTACTTC. Translated: CSVGTGGYEQYF.